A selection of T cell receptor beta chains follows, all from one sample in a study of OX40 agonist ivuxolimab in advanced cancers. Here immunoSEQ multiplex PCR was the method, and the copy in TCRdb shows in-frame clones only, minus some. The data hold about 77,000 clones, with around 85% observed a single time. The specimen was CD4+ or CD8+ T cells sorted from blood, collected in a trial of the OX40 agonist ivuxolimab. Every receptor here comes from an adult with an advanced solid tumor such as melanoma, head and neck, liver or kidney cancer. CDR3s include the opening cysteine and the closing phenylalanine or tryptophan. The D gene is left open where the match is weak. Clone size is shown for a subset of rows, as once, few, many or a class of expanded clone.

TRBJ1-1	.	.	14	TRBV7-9	TGTGCCAGCAGCTTATACGGGGCGAACACTGAAGCTTTCTTT	CASSLYGANTEAFF
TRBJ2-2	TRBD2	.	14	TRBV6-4	TGTGCCAGCAGTGTGGCGGGAGACACCGGGGAGCTGTTTTTT	CASSVAGDTGELFF
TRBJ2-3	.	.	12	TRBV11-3	TGTGCCAGCAGCTTCGGCACAGATACGCAGTATTTT	CASSFGTDTQYF
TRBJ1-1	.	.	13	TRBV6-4	TGTGCCAGCAGTTTACTACAAAACACTGAAGCTTTCTTT	CASSLLQNTEAFF
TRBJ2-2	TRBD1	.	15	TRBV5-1	TGCGCCAGCAGCTCCTGGACAGGGGGAGTCGGGGAGCTGTTTTTT	CASSSWTGGVGELFF
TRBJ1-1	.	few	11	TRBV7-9	TGTGCCAGCAGCTGGACTACTGAAGCTTTCTTT	CASSWTTEAFF
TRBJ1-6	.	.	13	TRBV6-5	TGTGCCAGCAGTTACTTTGGGAATTCACCCCTCCACTTT	CASSYFGNSPLHF
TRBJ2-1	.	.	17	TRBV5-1	TGCGCCAGCAGCTCAGCCAGGGGTGGGCCCCCCTACAATGAGCAGTTCTTC	CASSSARGGPPYNEQFF
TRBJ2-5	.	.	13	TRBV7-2	TGTGCCAGCAGCTTAGTGGGCAAAGAGACCCAGTACTTC	CASSLVGKETQYF
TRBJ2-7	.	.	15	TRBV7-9	TGTGCCAGCAGCTCGTATGAGGGAAGCTCCTACGAGCAGTACTTC	CASSSYEGSSYEQYF
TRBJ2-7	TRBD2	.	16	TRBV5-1	TGCGCCAGCAGCTTGTACGGCGGGAGGGTCCTTCACGAGCAGTACTTC	CASSLYGGRVLHEQYF
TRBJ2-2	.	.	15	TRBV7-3	TGTGCCAGCAGCTTAGAGGGGGTGAACACCGGGGAGCTGTTTTTT	CASSLEGVNTGELFF
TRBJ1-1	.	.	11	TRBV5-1	TGCGCCAGCAGCTTGACAGGGGAAGCTTTCTTT	CASSLTGEAFF
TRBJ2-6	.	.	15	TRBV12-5	TGTGCTAGTGGGAAGGGGACCTCTGGGGCCAACGTCCTGACTTTC	CASGKGTSGANVLTF
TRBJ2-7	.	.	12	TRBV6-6	TGTGCCAGCAGTCAACTCTCCTACGAGCAGTACTTC	CASSQLSYEQYF
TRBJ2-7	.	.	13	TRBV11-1	TGTGCCAGCAGCTTACCAGGGTATCCCGAGCAGTACTTC	CASSLPGYPEQYF
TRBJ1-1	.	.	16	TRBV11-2	TGTGCCAGCAGCTTAGGAAATACGGGGTGGGACACTGAAGCTTTCTTT	CASSLGNTGWDTEAFF
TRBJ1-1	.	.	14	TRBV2	TGTGCCAGCAGTGCCAGGGGTCGGGGCACTGAAGCTTTCTTT	CASSARGRGTEAFF
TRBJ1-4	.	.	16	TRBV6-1	TGTGCCAGCAGTGAAGGGTCGGGAGGGGCGGGGGGAAAACTGTTTTTT	CASSEGSGGAGGKLFF
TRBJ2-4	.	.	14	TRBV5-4	TGTGCCAGCAGCTTTACAGGGACCAAAAACATTCAGTACTTC	CASSFTGTKNIQYF
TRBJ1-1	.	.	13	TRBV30	TGTGCCTGGAGTCGGCAACTAGACACTGAAGCTTTCTTT	CAWSRQLDTEAFF
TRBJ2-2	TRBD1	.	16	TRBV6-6	TGTGCCAGCAGTTACTCCCGGACAGGGGGCACCGGGGAGCTGTTTTTT	CASSYSRTGGTGELFF
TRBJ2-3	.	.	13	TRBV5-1	TGCGCCAGCCGCTCCTCTAGCACAGATACGCAGTATTTT	CASRSSSTDTQYF
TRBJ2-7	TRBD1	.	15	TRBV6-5	TGTGCCAGCAGTTACTCGAGGGGGCAGACCTCCTACTTGGACTTC	CASSYSRGQTSYLDF
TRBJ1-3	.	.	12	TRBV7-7	TGTGCCAGCAGCCATGACAGAAACACCATATATTTT	CASSHDRNTIYF
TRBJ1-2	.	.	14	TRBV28	TGTGCCAGCAGTTTAATCTCTCCCAGCGGGGGCTACACCTTC	CASSLISPSGGYTF
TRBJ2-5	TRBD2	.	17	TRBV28	TGTGCCAGCAGTTTCCCCCTCACTAGCGGGAGAGGAAAGACCCAGTACTTC	CASSFPLTSGRGKTQYF
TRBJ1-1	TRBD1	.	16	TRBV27	TGTGCCAGCAGTTTAACCACAGGGGGTATGAACACTGAAGCTTTCTTT	CASSLTTGGMNTEAFF
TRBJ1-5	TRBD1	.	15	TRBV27	TGTGCCAGCAGTAACCGGACAGGTCACAATCAGCCCCAGCATTTT	CASSNRTGHNQPQHF
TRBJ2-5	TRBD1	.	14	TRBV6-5	TGTGCCTCACAGGGGCAGGAGACACAAGAGACCCAGTACTTC	CASQGQETQETQYF
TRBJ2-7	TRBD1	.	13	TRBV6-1	TGTGCCAGCAGGCGGGACAGGGGTTACGAGCAGTACTTC	CASRRDRGYEQYF
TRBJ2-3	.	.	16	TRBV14	TGTGCCAGCAGCCAAGATGGGAGCCTCGGTGGGGATACGCAGTATTTT	CASSQDGSLGGDTQYF
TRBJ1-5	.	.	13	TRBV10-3	TGTGCCATCAGAGCCGACGGCAATCAGCCCCAGCATTTT	CAIRADGNQPQHF
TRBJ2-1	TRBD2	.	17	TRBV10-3	TGTGCCATCACTCCTAATCAACTAGCGGGAGGGCCTAATGAGCAGTTCTTC	CAITPNQLAGGPNEQFF
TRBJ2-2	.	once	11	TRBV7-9	TGTGCCAGCAGCTTGTGGGGGGAGCTGTTTTTT	CASSLWGELFF